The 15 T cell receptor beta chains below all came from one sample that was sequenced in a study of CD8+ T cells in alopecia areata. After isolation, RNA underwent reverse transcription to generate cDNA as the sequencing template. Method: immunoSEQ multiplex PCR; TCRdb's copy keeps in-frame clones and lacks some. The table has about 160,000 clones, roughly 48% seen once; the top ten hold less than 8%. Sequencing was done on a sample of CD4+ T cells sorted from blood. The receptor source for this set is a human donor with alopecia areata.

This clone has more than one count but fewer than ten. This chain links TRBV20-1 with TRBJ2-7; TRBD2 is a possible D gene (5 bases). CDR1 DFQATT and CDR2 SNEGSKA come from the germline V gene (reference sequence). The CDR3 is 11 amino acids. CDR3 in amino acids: CSLGLVFEQYF. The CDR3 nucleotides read TGCAGCCTCGGACTGGTTTTCGAGCAGTACTTC.

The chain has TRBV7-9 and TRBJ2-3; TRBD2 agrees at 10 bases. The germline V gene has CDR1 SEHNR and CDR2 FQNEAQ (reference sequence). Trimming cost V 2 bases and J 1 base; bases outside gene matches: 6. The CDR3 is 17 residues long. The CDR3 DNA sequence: TGTGCCAGCAGCTTACGTTCTAGCGGGGGCCGCACAGATACGCAGTATTTT. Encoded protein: CASSLRSSGGRTDTQYF.

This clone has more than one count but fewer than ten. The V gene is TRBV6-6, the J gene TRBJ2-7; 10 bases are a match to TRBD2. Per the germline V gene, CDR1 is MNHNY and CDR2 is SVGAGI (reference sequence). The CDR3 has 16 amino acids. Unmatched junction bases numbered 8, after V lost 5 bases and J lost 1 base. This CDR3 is CASSADLAGESYEQYF. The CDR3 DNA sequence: TGTGCCAGCAGTGCCGATCTAGCGGGAGAATCCTACGAGCAGTACTTC.

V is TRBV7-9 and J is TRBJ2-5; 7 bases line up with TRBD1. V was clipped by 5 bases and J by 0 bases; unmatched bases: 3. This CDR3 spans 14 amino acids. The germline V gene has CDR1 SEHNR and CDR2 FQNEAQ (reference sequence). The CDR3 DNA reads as TGTGCCAGCAGCAGAGACAGGGACCAAGAGACCCAGTACTTC. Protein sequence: CASSRDRDQETQYF.

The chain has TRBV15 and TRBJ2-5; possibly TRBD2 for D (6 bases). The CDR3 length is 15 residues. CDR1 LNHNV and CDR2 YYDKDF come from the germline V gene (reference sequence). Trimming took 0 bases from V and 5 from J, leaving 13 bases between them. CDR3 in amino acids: CATSRDGSASETQYF. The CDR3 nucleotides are TGTGCCACCAGCAGAGACGGGAGTGCCTCCGAGACCCAGTACTTC. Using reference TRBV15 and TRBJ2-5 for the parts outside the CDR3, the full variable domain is DAMVIQNPRYQVTQFGKPVTLSCSQTLNHNVMYWYQQKSSQAPKLLFHYYDKDFNNEADTPDNFQSRRPNTSFCFLDIRSPGLGDTAMYLCATSRDGSASETQYFGPGTRLLVL.

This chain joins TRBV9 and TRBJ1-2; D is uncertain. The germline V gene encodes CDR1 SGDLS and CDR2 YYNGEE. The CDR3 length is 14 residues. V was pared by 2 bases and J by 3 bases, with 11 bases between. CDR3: CASSVTVSDYGYTF. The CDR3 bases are TGTGCCAGCAGCGTCACGGTGAGCGACTATGGCTACACCTTC.

The CDR3: CASSRGLAPYEQYF. CDR3 nucleotide sequence: TGTGCCAGCAGTCGAGGACTAGCGCCTTACGAGCAGTACTTC. The J gene is TRBJ2-7, the V gene TRBV2, with 9 positions matching TRBD2. J was trimmed by 4 bases and V by 5 bases; bases with no gene match: 6. This CDR3 is 14 amino acids long. The germline CDR1 and CDR2 sequences are SNHLY and FYNNEI. The variable domain in full, completed from reference TRBV2 and TRBJ2-7, reads EPEVTQTPSHQVTQMGQEVILRCVPISNHLYFYWYRQILGQKVEFLVSFYNNEISEKSEIFDDQFSVERPDGSNFTLKIRSTKLEDSAMYFCASSRGLAPYEQYFGPGTRLTVT.

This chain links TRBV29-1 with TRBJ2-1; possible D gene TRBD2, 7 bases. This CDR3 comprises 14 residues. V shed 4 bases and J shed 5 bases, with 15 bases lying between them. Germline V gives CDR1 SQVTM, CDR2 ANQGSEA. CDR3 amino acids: CSVVRRGANNEQFF. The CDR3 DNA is TGCAGCGTTGTCCGCCGGGGGGCGAACAATGAGCAGTTCTTC.

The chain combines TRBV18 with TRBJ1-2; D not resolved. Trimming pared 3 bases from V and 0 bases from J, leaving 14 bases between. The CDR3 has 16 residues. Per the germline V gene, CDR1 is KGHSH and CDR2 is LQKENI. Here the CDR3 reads CASSPPGGRTNYGYTF. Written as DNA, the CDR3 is TGTGCCAGCTCACCCCCCGGCGGACGGACTAACTATGGCTACACCTTC.

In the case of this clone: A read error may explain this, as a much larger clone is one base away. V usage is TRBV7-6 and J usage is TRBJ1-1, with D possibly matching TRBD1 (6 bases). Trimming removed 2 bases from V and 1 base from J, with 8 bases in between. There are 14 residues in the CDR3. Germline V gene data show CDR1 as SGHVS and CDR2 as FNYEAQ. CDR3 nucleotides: TGTGCCAGCAGCTTAACAGGGAGGAACACTGAAGCTTTCTTT. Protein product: CASSLTGRNTEAFF.

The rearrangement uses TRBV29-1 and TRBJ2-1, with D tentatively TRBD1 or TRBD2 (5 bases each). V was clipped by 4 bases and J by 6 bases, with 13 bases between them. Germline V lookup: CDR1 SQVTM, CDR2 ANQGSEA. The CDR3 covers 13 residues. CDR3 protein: CSVVGDKANEQFF. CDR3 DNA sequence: TGCAGCGTTGTGGGGGATAAAGCCAATGAGCAGTTCTTC.

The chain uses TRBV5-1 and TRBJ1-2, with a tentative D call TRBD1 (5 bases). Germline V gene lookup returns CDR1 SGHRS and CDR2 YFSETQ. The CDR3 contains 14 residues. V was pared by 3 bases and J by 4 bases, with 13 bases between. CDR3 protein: CASSSGGDGYGYTF. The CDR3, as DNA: TGCGCCAGCAGCTCAGGCGGGGACGGCTATGGCTACACCTTC.

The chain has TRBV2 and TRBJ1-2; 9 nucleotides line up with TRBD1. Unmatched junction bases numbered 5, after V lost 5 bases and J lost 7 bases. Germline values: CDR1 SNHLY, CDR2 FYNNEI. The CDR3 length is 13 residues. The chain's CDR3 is CASSLTGGIGYTF. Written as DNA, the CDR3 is TGTGCCAGCAGTTTGACAGGGGGGATTGGCTACACCTTC.

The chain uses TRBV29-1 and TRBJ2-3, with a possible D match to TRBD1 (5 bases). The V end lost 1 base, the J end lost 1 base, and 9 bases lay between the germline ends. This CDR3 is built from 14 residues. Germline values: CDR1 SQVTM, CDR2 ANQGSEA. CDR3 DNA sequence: TGCAGCGTTGAAGGTCAGGGTGGCACAGATACGCAGTATTTT. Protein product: CSVEGQGGTDTQYF.

The CDR3 sequence: CASSLTHFGANVLTF. CDR3 nucleotides: TGTGCCAGCAGCTTAACCCACTTTGGGGCCAACGTCCTGACTTTC. The chain is built from TRBV7-3 and TRBJ2-6; D unclear. The germline V gene encodes CDR1 SGHTA and CDR2 FQGTGA. V gave up 0 bases and J gave up 3 bases, with 6 bases separating them. This CDR3 is built from 15 residues.